The rows below give T cell receptor beta chains drawn from one sample of a study of T cell responses to AZD1222 COVID-19 vaccine. The protocol was immunoSEQ multiplex PCR, while the TCRdb copy is restricted to in-frame clones and leaves out a portion. The sample contains around 130,000 clones, approximately 92% of which appear only once. Sequences were derived from peripheral blood, sampled 28 days after the second AZD1222 dose. Receptors were obtained from an adult who received the AZD1222 COVID-19 vaccine. Each CDR3 is given with its conserved first and last residue. The D gene is left open where the match is weak. The listing skips clone size in some rows; elsewhere it reads once, few, many or a size class.

J gene,D gene,clone size,V gene,CDR3 DNA,CDR3 protein
TRBJ2-1,NA,NA,TRBV29-1,TGCAGCGTTGGCACGAATGAGCAGTTCTTC,CSVGTNEQFF
TRBJ1-1,NA,NA,TRBV11-2,TGTGCCAGCAGCCCCGGGGGGGTTGTCACTGAAGCTTTCTTT,CASSPGGVVTEAFF
TRBJ1-2,NA,NA,TRBV7-3,TGTGCCAGCAGCCCAGACAGGAACTATGGCTACACCTTC,CASSPDRNYGYTF
TRBJ2-3,NA,NA,TRBV5-6,TGTGCCAGCAGCTTGGGGGGGCGCACAGATACGCAGTATTTT,CASSLGGRTDTQYF
TRBJ2-2,NA,NA,TRBV6-5,TGTGCCAGCAGAACGGACATATTTAACGGGGAGCTGTTTTTT,CASRTDIFNGELFF
TRBJ2-1,NA,NA,TRBV6-6,TGTGCCAGCAGTTTAGACAGGTACAATGAGCAGTTCTTC,CASSLDRYNEQFF
TRBJ2-5,NA,NA,TRBV30,TGTGCCTGGAGTGTACGTCGGGGGCGCCAAGAGACCCAGTACTTC,CAWSVRRGRQETQYF
TRBJ1-6,NA,NA,TRBV18,TGTGCCAGCTCACCAGGGCCAGGGGTGAGTTCACCCCTCCACTTT,CASSPGPGVSSPLHF
TRBJ1-1,NA,once,TRBV12-3/TRBV12-4,TGTGCCAGCAGTTTAGGACAGGCCCTTGAAGCTTTCTTT,CASSLGQALEAFF
TRBJ1-2,TRBD1,NA,TRBV7-9,TGTGCCAGCAGCTCGACAGGGTTAGGGAACGGCTACACCTTC,CASSSTGLGNGYTF
TRBJ2-1,NA,NA,TRBV27,TGTGCCAGCAGTCCCGGACGGTCCTACAATGAGCAGTTCTTC,CASSPGRSYNEQFF
TRBJ2-1,TRBD2,NA,TRBV19,TGTGCCAGTAGTCGGACTAGCGGGAGAGAATTCTCCTACAATGAGCAGTTCTTC,CASSRTSGREFSYNEQFF
TRBJ1-1,NA,NA,TRBV6-5,TGTGCCTTGGCGGCGGCGGGCACTGAAGCTTTCTTT,CALAAAGTEAFF
TRBJ1-6,NA,NA,TRBV27,TGTGCCAGCAGTCCTTGGGTATCCTATAATTCACCCCTCCACTTT,CASSPWVSYNSPLHF
TRBJ2-1,TRBD1,NA,TRBV11-3,TGTGCCAGCAGCTTAGACCAGGGGGCTTACGAGCAGTTCTTC,CASSLDQGAYEQFF
TRBJ2-1,TRBD1,NA,TRBV24-1,TGTGCCGCGGGGGACAGGGCAATAGGTGAGCAGTTCTTC,CAAGDRAIGEQFF
TRBJ2-3,NA,NA,TRBV27,TGTGCCAGCAGTTTAGAGGGTTTGGATACGCAGTATTTT,CASSLEGLDTQYF
TRBJ2-1,NA,NA,TRBV14,TGTGCCAGCAGCCAAGAGTTAGCGGCCTACAATGAGCAGTTCTTC,CASSQELAAYNEQFF
TRBJ1-1,NA,NA,TRBV10-3,TGTGCCATCAGAGAAGACAGGAACACTGAAGCTTTCTTT,CAIREDRNTEAFF
TRBJ2-3,NA,NA,TRBV6-1,TGTGCCAGCAGTGAAGTTTCTGGGATCACAGATACGCAGTATTTT,CASSEVSGITDTQYF
TRBJ1-1,NA,NA,TRBV5-6,TGTGCCAGCAGCTTGGATGTGGGCCTGGGCACTGAAGCTTTCTTT,CASSLDVGLGTEAFF
TRBJ2-2,NA,NA,TRBV19,TGTGCCAGTAGCGTCTCAGGGGTATTGACCGGGGAGCTGTTTTTT,CASSVSGVLTGELFF
TRBJ1-2,NA,few,TRBV2,TGTGCCAGCACAAACAGGAATGGCTACACCTTC,CASTNRNGYTF
TRBJ1-2,NA,NA,TRBV28,TGTGCCAGCCTGGGGGCGGGGCGCAACTATGGCTACACCTTC,CASLGAGRNYGYTF
TRBJ2-1,TRBD2,once,TRBV7-3,TGTGCCAGCAGCCCCTCTGGCGGGAGGGGCAATGAGCAGTTCTTC,CASSPSGGRGNEQFF
TRBJ1-3,TRBD1,NA,TRBV19,TGTGCCAGTAGTACCGCGGGACAGGCAGGAAACACCATATATTTT,CASSTAGQAGNTIYF
TRBJ2-3,TRBD2,once,TRBV28,TGTGCCAGCAGTTTTTCTAGCGGGAGGCTCACAGATACGCAGTATTTT,CASSFSSGRLTDTQYF
TRBJ1-4,TRBD1,NA,TRBV7-9,TGTGCCAGCAGCTTAGGAGGGGACAGCTATTTGGGAAAACTGTTTTTT,CASSLGGDSYLGKLFF
TRBJ1-1,NA,NA,TRBV7-8,TGTGCCAGCAGCTTAGGGCAGGGAACTGAAGCTTTCTTT,CASSLGQGTEAFF
TRBJ1-1,TRBD1,once,TRBV2,TGTGCCAGCAGTGAGGACAGGGGAGGTAACACTGAAGCTTTCTTT,CASSEDRGGNTEAFF
TRBJ1-4,TRBD1,NA,TRBV4-2,TGTGCCAGCAGCCAATTCCAGCGACAGGGGAATGAAAAACTGTTTTTT,CASSQFQRQGNEKLFF
TRBJ1-5,NA,NA,TRBV6-1,TGTGCCAGCAGTGTCGTACAGGGCTTCGGGGGCAATCAGCCCCAGCATTTT,CASSVVQGFGGNQPQHF
TRBJ1-1,NA,NA,TRBV7-9,TGTGCCAGCAGCTTATTATCAGCTAAAGCTTTCTTT,CASSLLSAKAFF
TRBJ2-7,NA,NA,TRBV5-4,TGTGCCAGCAGCTTAGAGGTCGGGAAAGTCTACGAGCAGTACTTC,CASSLEVGKVYEQYF
TRBJ2-1,NA,NA,TRBV30,TGTGCCTGGAGTGTCTTGACCGGGTACAATGAGCAGTTCTTC,CAWSVLTGYNEQFF
TRBJ1-4,NA,NA,TRBV6-6,TGTGCCAGCGGGGCAGCCATTGGTGAAAAACTGTTTTTT,CASGAAIGEKLFF
TRBJ2-4,TRBD1,NA,TRBV19,TGTGCCAGTAGTATCCAGGGGGCCGGGATGGTCCAAATTTCCAAAAACATTCAGTACTTC,CASSIQGAGMVQISKNIQYF
TRBJ2-3,TRBD2,NA,TRBV2,TGTGCCAGCAGTTCCGGCGGGGGACCTACAGATACGCAGTATTTT,CASSSGGGPTDTQYF
TRBJ1-4,NA,NA,TRBV6-5,TGTGCCAGCAGCCTAGGGGGTCCTCTTGAAAAACTGTTTTTT,CASSLGGPLEKLFF
TRBJ1-2,TRBD1,NA,TRBV19,TGTGCCAGTAGCACAGGGGGCGACTCCTATGGCTACACCTTC,CASSTGGDSYGYTF
TRBJ1-1,NA,NA,TRBV7-2,TGTGCCAGCAGGTTACGGGAAAACACTGAAGCTTTCTTT,CASRLRENTEAFF
TRBJ2-1,TRBD2,NA,TRBV18,TGTGCCAGCTCCCGACTAGCGGGGGGCCTTGATGAGCAGTTCTTC,CASSRLAGGLDEQFF
TRBJ2-1,TRBD1,once,TRBV12-3/TRBV12-4,TGTGCCAGCAGCGGACAGGGCCTTGAGCAGTTCTTC,CASSGQGLEQFF
TRBJ2-1,TRBD2,NA,TRBV6-2/TRBV6-3,TGTGCCAGCAGTCCCCCCAGGGCGGGAGGAGGCGAGCAGTTCTTC,CASSPPRAGGGEQFF
TRBJ2-3,TRBD2,NA,TRBV6-5,TGTGCCAGCAGCGGAGCGGGAGGGCGGGCAGATACGCAGTATTTT,CASSGAGGRADTQYF
TRBJ1-4,NA,NA,TRBV5-4,TGTGCCAGCAGCCAGGGCCTGGACGGTGAAAAACTGTTTTTT,CASSQGLDGEKLFF
TRBJ1-2,NA,NA,TRBV30,TGTGCCTGGAGTGTACGACCCTCGGAGGGCTACACCTTC,CAWSVRPSEGYTF
TRBJ2-7,NA,NA,TRBV11-3,TGTGCCAGCAGCTTAGGGGGGCGCGAGCAGTACTTC,CASSLGGREQYF
TRBJ2-1,TRBD2,NA,TRBV9,TGTGCCAGCAGCGAGCCCCTGGCGGGAGGATCCCGCGGGGCAAGCTACAATGAGCAGTTCTTC,CASSEPLAGGSRGASYNEQFF
TRBJ1-5,NA,NA,TRBV10-2,TGCGCCAGCAGTGAGTCGCAGGCTGGGAATCAGCCCCAGCATTTT,CASSESQAGNQPQHF
TRBJ2-7,NA,NA,TRBV5-1,TGCGCCAGCAGCCCCGGGACTCAGAGCTCCTACGAGCAGTACTTC,CASSPGTQSSYEQYF
TRBJ1-5,NA,NA,TRBV15,TGTGCCACCAGCAGAGATGGGGGGCCTCAGCCCCAGCATTTT,CATSRDGGPQPQHF
TRBJ1-2,NA,once,TRBV10-3,TGTGCCATCAGTGAGGATCTTTTTGGCTACACCTTC,CAISEDLFGYTF
TRBJ1-2,NA,NA,TRBV27,TGTGCCAGTAGTTTAGGGCCCGAGTATGGCTACACCTTC,CASSLGPEYGYTF
TRBJ1-1,NA,few,TRBV7-9,TGTGCCAGCAGCTTAGAAAGAGGGACGGGAAACACTGAAGCTTTCTTT,CASSLERGTGNTEAFF
TRBJ2-1,TRBD2,NA,TRBV19,TGTGCCAGTAGTATTAGGGTTGTGTTAAACCCTAGCGGGGCCGTTGGTAGGGGCAATGAGCAGTTCTTC,CASSIRVVLNPSGAVGRGNEQFF